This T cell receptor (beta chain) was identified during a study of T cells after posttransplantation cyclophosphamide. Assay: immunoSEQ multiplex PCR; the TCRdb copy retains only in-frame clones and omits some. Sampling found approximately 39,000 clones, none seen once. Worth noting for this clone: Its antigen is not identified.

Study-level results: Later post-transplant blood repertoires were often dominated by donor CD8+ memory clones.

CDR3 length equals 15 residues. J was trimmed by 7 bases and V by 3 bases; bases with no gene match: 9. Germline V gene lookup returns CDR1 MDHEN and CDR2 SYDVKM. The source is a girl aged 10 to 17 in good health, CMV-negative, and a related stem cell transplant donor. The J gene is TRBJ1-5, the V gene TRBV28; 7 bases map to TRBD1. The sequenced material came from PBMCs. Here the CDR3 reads CASSFSGTDIQPQHF. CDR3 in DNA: TGTGCCAGCAGTTTCTCAGGGACAGATATACAGCCCCAGCATTTT.